Below, 15 T cell receptor beta chains from the same sample are listed, as sequenced in a study of blood T cell repertoires in COVID-19. The table came from immunoSEQ multiplex PCR; TCRdb's copy has only in-frame clones and leaves some out. This sample has 150,000 to 200,000 clones, with 60% to 85% found just once. The specimen was peripheral blood. The receptor set was obtained from a man in his fifties or sixties with active or convalescent COVID-19.

CDR3 sequence: CASSSMRGRWNEQFF. CDR3 in DNA: TGTGCCAGCAGCTCGATGCGCGGGAGGTGGAATGAGCAGTTCTTC. This chain links TRBV11-3 with TRBJ2-1; 8 bases fit TRBD2. Germline V gives CDR1 SGHNT, CDR2 YENEEA. The CDR3 loop spans 15 amino acids. The trim removed 4 bases at V and 7 bases at J, leaving 9 bases unmatched.

This sequence joins TRBV1 and TRBJ2-2; no check of the table's D call, TRBD2, against the DNA was made. TRBV1 is noted as a pseudogene. There are 17 residues in the CDR3. The CDR3 loop reads CTSSSGLAGVWTGELFF. The CDR3 nucleotides are TGCACCAGCAGCAGTGGACTAGCGGGAGTATGGACCGGGGAGCTGTTTTTT.

The chain employs TRBV19 and TRBJ2-6; TRBD1 is a possible D gene (5 bases). Germline-derived CDR1 and CDR2 are LNHDA and SQIVND (reference sequence). Trimming took 6 bases from V and 0 from J, leaving 12 bases between them. The CDR3 is made up of 16 amino acids. CDR3 amino acids: CASSTTAYSGANVLTF. The CDR3 region has the DNA TGTGCCAGTAGCACGACAGCTTACTCTGGGGCCAACGTCCTGACTTTC.

V is TRBV6-2 or TRBV6-3 and J is TRBJ1-5, with 8 bases lining up with TRBD1. The CDR3 sequence is 14 residues long. The V segment lost 0 bases and the J segment 15 bases; nucleotides outside the gene matches: 10. The germline V gene encodes CDR1 MNHEY and CDR2 SVGEGT. The CDR3: CASSYSDRDLGRHF. As DNA, the CDR3 is TGTGCCAGCAGTTACTCGGACAGGGATTTGGGGAGGCATTTT.

The chain is built from TRBV15 and TRBJ1-5; the match to TRBD1 covers 7 bases. The CDR3 consists of 14 residues. Germline V lookup: CDR1 LNHNV, CDR2 YYDKDF (reference sequence). After removal of 3 bases from V and 2 bases from J, the junction contained 1 base not matched to a gene. This chain's CDR3 is CATSSDRGNQPQHF. DNA of the CDR3: TGTGCCACCAGCAGCGACAGGGGCAATCAGCCCCAGCATTTT.

This clone was counted between two and nine times. CDR3 region: CASSPGQGYSHTEAFF. The CDR3 bases are TGTGCCAGCAGTCCAGGACAGGGGTACAGTCACACTGAAGCTTTCTTT. The chain uses TRBV7-3 and TRBJ1-1; the match to TRBD1 covers 9 bases. J gave up 3 bases and V 6 bases, and 11 bases lay outside the gene matches. The CDR3 totals 16 residues. Germline CDR1 and CDR2: SGHTA and FQGTGA.

The chain joins TRBV18 to TRBJ2-3; D might be TRBD2 (6 bases). V lost 6 bases and J 0 bases, leaving 7 bases between the germline ends. Germline CDR1 and CDR2: KGHSH and LQKENI. CDR3 size: 13 residues. The CDR3 DNA reads as TGTGCCAGCTCGCGGGACAGCACAGATACGCAGTATTTT. This translates into CASSRDSTDTQYF.

The chain uses TRBV6-5 and TRBJ2-7, with D possibly matching TRBD2 (5 bases). Germline-derived CDR1 and CDR2 are MNHEY and SVGAGI. The CDR3 is 15 residues long. Trimming pared 0 bases from V and 3 bases from J, leaving 12 bases between. CDR3 region: CASSYSSGVLYEQYF. Here the CDR3 DNA reads TGTGCCAGCAGTTACTCGAGCGGAGTCCTCTACGAGCAGTACTTC.

A few counts support this clone. V gene TRBV10-3 combines with J gene TRBJ1-4; D call uncertain. Trimming took off 4 bases at V and 5 bases at J, with 8 bases between the two ends. The V gene's germline CDR1 is ENHRY and CDR2 SYGVKD. CDR3 length equals 13 residues. The CDR3 is CAISVQLNEKLFF. The CDR3 DNA is TGTGCCATCAGTGTTCAGTTGAATGAAAAACTGTTTTTT.

This clone was counted once. CDR3 sequence reads: CASSFAGGAHEQYF. Here the CDR3 DNA reads TGTGCCAGCAGCTTCGCAGGGGGCGCCCACGAGCAGTACTTC. V and J are TRBV7-3 and TRBJ2-7, with TRBD1 matching over 8 bases. Germline V lookup: CDR1 SGHTA, CDR2 FQGTGA. V lost 3 bases and J lost 5; bases outside the gene matches: 6. The CDR3 totals 14 residues. The entire variable domain, with the rest obtained from reference TRBV7-3 and TRBJ2-7, is as follows: GAGVSQTPSNKVTEKGKYVELRCDPISGHTALYWYRQSLGQGPEFLIYFQGTGAADDSGLPNDRFFAVRPEGSVSTLKIQRTERGDSAVYLCASSFAGGAHEQYFGPGTRLTVT.

The rearrangement links TRBV29-1 to TRBJ1-1, with TRBD1 matching over 8 bases. The CDR3 consists of 12 residues. With 8 bases clipped from V and 7 bases from J, the junction kept 9 bases outside the gene matches. Per germline, CDR1 SQVTM and CDR2 ANQGSEA. CDR3 DNA: TGCAGCACTGGACAGGGTGGAGGTGAAGCTTTCTTT. As protein: CSTGQGGGEAFF.

The CDR3 loop reads CASSLKSSGNTGELFF. The CDR3 DNA reads as TGCGCCAGCAGCTTGAAATCTAGCGGGAACACCGGGGAGCTGTTTTTT. The chain links TRBV5-1 to TRBJ2-2; 7 bases line up with TRBD2. V gave up 1 base and J gave up 1 base; unmatched junction bases: 4. Looked up from germline, CDR1 is SGHRS and CDR2 is YFSETQ. The CDR3 consists of 16 residues.

The chain employs TRBV18 and TRBJ1-4, with TRBD1 as a possible D gene (5 bases). Germline CDR1 reads KGHSH; CDR2 reads LQKENI. V lost 2 bases and J lost 8, with 15 bases in between. This CDR3 is 15 amino acids long. CDR3 region: CASSPRGGLGEKLFF. The CDR3 DNA sequence: TGTGCCAGCTCACCAAGGGGTGGCCTGGGGGAAAAACTGTTTTTT.

This sequence joins TRBV3-1 (or the pseudogene TRBV3-2) and TRBJ1-6, with TRBD1 as a possible D gene (5 bases). The length of the CDR3 is 15 residues. Germline loops: CDR1 LGHDT, CDR2 YNNKEL (reference sequence). V lost 0 bases, J lost 8 bases, and 11 bases lay in between. CDR3 sequence: CASSQDRQFHSPLHF. In DNA, the CDR3 is TGTGCCAGCAGCCAAGATCGACAGTTTCATTCACCCCTCCACTTT.

The V and J genes are TRBV13 and TRBJ2-3; tentative D call: TRBD2 (5 bases). The germline V and J ends were trimmed by 1 base and 2 bases, with 13 bases remaining between them. The germline gives CDR1 PRHDT, CDR2 FYEKMQ (reference sequence). The CDR3 is 16 residues long. CDR3 residues: CASSLVGERPTDTQYF. CDR3 sequence (DNA): TGTGCCAGCAGCTTAGTAGGCGAGCGGCCCACAGATACGCAGTATTTT.